This T cell receptor (beta chain) was found in a study of blood T cells in healthy people across ages. The CDR3 extends over 14 amino acids. Next came a second PCR, run for about 6 to 11 cycles, which used a sample-barcoded 5' primer along with a J-beta primer mix. TCRdb re-called the 5' RACE reads through MiXCR, storing one row per CDR3 protein. This table has 650,000 to 1,000,000 distinct CDR3 sequences, around half appearing once. Material for sequencing was blood. This chain uses TRBV21-1 with TRBJ2-4; the D call in the table, TRBD2, was not verified against the DNA. TRBV21-1 is reported as a pseudogene. The sequence came from a man older than 75 in good health. CDR3 nucleotides: TGTGCCAGCAGCATTGCGGGAGCCAAAAACATTCAGTACTTC. Translating gives CASSIAGAKNIQYF.